One and the same sample provided the 27 T cell receptor beta chains below, sequenced in a study of molecular identifiers for immune sequencing clone quantification. One entry per CDR3 protein results from TCRdb running MiXCR on the PCR reads. The sample contains around 470,000 distinct CDR3 sequences, about 21% of which appear only once. Sequences were obtained from naive CD8+ T cells from blood, with Jurkat cell RNA spiked in. Subset meaning: FACS-sorted CD8+CD4-CCR7+CD45RA+ naive T cells. These TCRs come from a human donor in good health. Some libraries in this study had Jurkat cell RNA spiked in.

This clonotype was detected a few times. The rearrangement joins TRBV6-2 or TRBV6-3 to TRBJ1-5; TRBD1 might be the D (6 bases). Per germline, CDR1 MNHEY and CDR2 SVGEGT. The CDR3 has 14 residues. The V end was cut by 2 bases, the J end by 6 bases, with 11 bases between. CDR3 residues: CASSYGGGGQPQHF. DNA of the CDR3: TGTGCCAGCAGTTACGGGGGGGGCGGTCAGCCCCAGCATTTT.

This chain uses TRBV7-6 with TRBJ2-7; 7 positions match TRBD1. CDR1 and CDR2 (germline): SGHVS, FNYEAQ. This CDR3 is 15 amino acids long. V was pared by 5 bases and J by 3 bases, with 10 bases of the junction left unmatched. The CDR3 DNA sequence: TGTGCCAGCAGCACCGGACAGGCGGCGAACTACGAGCAGTACTTC. Protein product: CASSTGQAANYEQYF.

This clonotype was found a few times. The chain recombines TRBV23-1 with TRBJ2-7; 8 bases map to TRBD1. Being an ORF, TRBV23-1 has a function that is uncertain. The V segment lost 0 bases and the J segment 0 bases; nucleotides outside the gene matches: 7. The CDR3 is made up of 17 amino acids. The CDR3 DNA reads as TGCGCCAGCAGTCAATCGTCAGGACAGGGTGACTCCTACGAGCAGTACTTC. This encodes CASSQSSGQGDSYEQYF.

The chain recombines TRBV15 with TRBJ1-1; 9 positions match TRBD1. CDR3 length equals 15 residues. CDR1 is LNHNV and CDR2 is YYDKDF in the germline V gene (reference sequence). The V and J ends lost 5 bases and 4 bases, in that order; junction bases with no gene match: 8. The CDR3 DNA sequence: TGTGCCACCAGCGAGGACGGACAGGGGATCACTGAAGCTTTCTTT. It specifies CATSEDGQGITEAFF. Using reference TRBV15 and TRBJ1-1 for the parts outside the CDR3, the full variable domain is DAMVIQNPRYQVTQFGKPVTLSCSQTLNHNVMYWYQQKSSQAPKLLFHYYDKDFNNEADTPDNFQSRRPNTSFCFLDIRSPGLGDTAMYLCATSEDGQGITEAFFGQGTRLTVV.

This chain connects TRBV9 to TRBJ1-2, with no clear D. Trimming left V 0 bases short and J 4 bases short, with 10 bases between. The length of the CDR3 is 14 residues. Germline CDR1 reads SGDLS; CDR2 reads YYNGEE. The CDR3 sequence: CASSVESAAYGYTF. DNA for the CDR3: TGTGCCAGCAGCGTAGAGTCGGCGGCCTATGGCTACACCTTC. Drawing the rest from reference TRBV9 and TRBJ1-2, the complete variable domain is DSGVTQTPKHLITATGQRVTLRCSPRSGDLSVYWYQQSLDQGLQFLIQYYNGEERAKGNILERFSAQQFPDLHSELNLSSLELGDSALYFCASSVESAAYGYTFGSGTRLTVV.

J is TRBJ2-7 and V is TRBV27; the match to TRBD2 covers 10 bases. This CDR3 has 16 amino acids. The V segment lost 5 bases and the J segment 0 bases; nucleotides outside the gene matches: 7. CDR1 is MNHEY and CDR2 is SMNVEV in the germline V gene (reference sequence). The CDR3 is CASSPQAGGLSYEQYF. The CDR3, as DNA: TGTGCCAGCAGTCCTCAAGCGGGAGGGCTCTCCTACGAGCAGTACTTC.

The table lists this clonotype with many counts. This rearrangement joins TRBV20-1 to TRBJ2-2; D not resolved. CDR3 length: 14 amino acids. V shed 1 base and J shed 3 bases, with 9 bases lying between them. Germline-derived CDR1 and CDR2 are DFQATT and SNEGSKA (reference sequence). This chain's CDR3 is CSARASIHTGELFF. The DNA for the CDR3 is TGCAGTGCTAGAGCAAGTATACACACCGGGGAGCTGTTTTTT.

In the case of this clonotype: This may stem from a read error, because a much larger clone lies one nucleotide away. The chain employs TRBV27 and TRBJ1-1; D gene uncertain. CDR3 length: 14 amino acids. Per the germline V gene, CDR1 is MNHEY and CDR2 is SMNVEV (reference sequence). The DNA for the CDR3 is TGTGCCAGCAGTTTACACATCATGAACACTGAAGCTTCCTTT. Translating it yields CASSLHIMNTEASF.

As regards this clonotype: The CDR3 ends on some other residue instead of the conserved phenylalanine or tryptophan, so this is likely a read error. This sequence joins TRBV27 and TRBJ2-5; possible D gene TRBD1, 6 bases. This CDR3 has 15 residues. V shed 0 bases and J shed 7 bases, with 15 bases lying between them. CDR1 and CDR2 from the germline V gene are MNHEY and SMNVEV (reference sequence). For the CDR3, the DNA is TGTGCCAGCAGTTTATCGGCACAGGGCCCCAGGACCCAGTACTCC. Amino acid sequence: CASSLSAQGPRTQYS.

The chain carries TRBV11-2 and TRBJ2-7, with 8 bases lining up with TRBD2. After removal of 3 bases from V and 6 bases from J, the junction contained 16 bases not matched to a gene. Germline-derived CDR1 and CDR2 are SGHAT and FQNNGV. The CDR3 totals 17 residues. In DNA form, the CDR3 reads TGTGCCAGCAGCTTGGACCCCCTCCTGGCGGGAGGCTCCGAGCAGTACTTC. It yields the protein CASSLDPLLAGGSEQYF.

This clonotype has ten or more counts. V gene TRBV28 combines with J gene TRBJ2-3; weak D call: TRBD2 (7 bases). The germline V and J ends were trimmed by 4 bases and 0 bases, with 23 bases remaining between them. The CDR3 spans 19 residues. Germline CDR1 is MDHEN and CDR2 is SYDVKM. CDR3 loop: CASSSSPLLGGVSTDTQYF. The CDR3 region has the DNA TGTGCCAGCAGTTCCAGCCCCCTTCTAGGGGGGGTTAGCACAGATACGCAGTATTTT.

As to this clonotype: The junction does not match germline at one end; this may be a read error. V and J are TRBV28 and TRBJ2-6; tentatively, D is TRBD1 (5 bases). Germline CDR1 MDHEN, CDR2 SYDVKM. The CDR3 loop spans 13 amino acids. CDR3 loop: CAGSLYGANVLTF. DNA of the CDR3: TGTGCCGGCAGTTTATATGGGGCCAATGTCCTGACTTTC.

As to this clonotype: The junction and the germline gene differ at one end; a read error may be behind it. The chain is built from TRBV7-2 and TRBJ1-3; D possibly corresponds to TRBD1 (5 bases). This CDR3 has 14 residues. Germline loops: CDR1 SGHTA, CDR2 FQGNSA. CDR3 in amino acids: CASSLDRNGDTICF. DNA for the CDR3: TGTGCCAGCAGCTTAGACAGGAATGGAGACACCATATGTTTT.

The table lists this clonotype with a few counts. The rearrangement joins TRBV11-2 to TRBJ2-7, with D perhaps TRBD2 (6 bases). The germline V gene encodes CDR1 SGHAT and CDR2 FQNNGV. This CDR3 comprises 15 residues. V was cut by 0 bases and J by 2 bases, with 11 bases left in between. The CDR3 DNA sequence: TGTGCCAGCAGCTTAGAGGTTAGCGGTACCTACGAGCAGTACTTC. Amino acids: CASSLEVSGTYEQYF. Filled out from reference TRBV11-2 and TRBJ2-7, the complete variable domain reads EAGVAQSPRYKIIEKRQSVAFWCNPISGHATLYWYQQILGQGPKLLIQFQNNGVVDDSQLPKDRFSAERLKGVDSTLKIQPAKLEDSAVYLCASSLEVSGTYEQYFGPGTRLTVT.

This clonotype was found a few times. This chain connects TRBV7-8 to TRBJ2-5; 8 positions match TRBD2. Germline V lookup: CDR1 SGHVS, CDR2 FQNEAQ. The CDR3 is 16 residues long. The trim removed 0 bases at V and 2 bases at J, leaving 5 bases unmatched. CDR3 protein: CASSLAVREGQETQYF. The CDR3 bases are TGTGCCAGCAGCTTAGCGGTCCGGGAGGGACAAGAGACCCAGTACTTC.

The rearrangement joins TRBV7-6 to TRBJ2-2, with 9 bases that match TRBD1. The CDR3 totals 17 residues. CDR1 SGHVS and CDR2 FNYEAQ come from the germline V gene. With V trimmed by 2 bases and J by 4 bases, 8 bases remained unmatched. CDR3 coding DNA: TGTGCCAGCAGCTTAACTGCCGGGACAGGGATCACCGGGGAGCTGTTTTTT. Translation gives CASSLTAGTGITGELFF.

This clonotype has at least ten counts. This chain connects TRBV6-5 to TRBJ2-7; 7 bases fit TRBD1. This CDR3 has 16 residues. CDR1 and CDR2 from the germline V gene are MNHEY and SVGAGI. The ends lost 5 bases at V and 0 bases at J; junction bases unmatched: 10. For the CDR3, the DNA is TGTGCCAGCAGTCGAACCAGACAGGGTAGCTCCTACGAGCAGTACTTC. Its protein is CASSRTRQGSSYEQYF.

In this sample, this clonotype turned up once. A clone one base away is much larger, so this may be a read error. The gene calls are TRBV4-2 and TRBJ2-7, with 9 bases that match TRBD2. V was clipped by 1 base and J by 9 bases; unmatched bases: 13. CDR1 and CDR2 (germline): LGHNA, YNFKEQ. The length of the CDR3 is 16 residues. The CDR3 sequence is CASSQVISGGTHGQYF. The CDR3 bases are TGTGCCAGCAGCCAAGTTATCAGCGGGGGGACTCACGGGCAGTACTTC.

This clonotype has a handful of counts. The V and J genes are TRBV21-1 and TRBJ1-6; the table calls TRBD1, which could not be checked here. TRBV21-1 is a pseudogene. This CDR3 spans 16 amino acids. CDR3 protein: CASRNPNRSRNSPLHF. The CDR3 DNA follows: TGTGCCAGCAGGAACCCCAACAGGAGCCGTAATTCACCCCTCCACTTT.

This clonotype turned up a few times. The chain couples TRBV20-1 to TRBJ1-1, with 9 bases identical to TRBD1. Germline V lookup: CDR1 DFQATT, CDR2 SNEGSKA (reference sequence). With V trimmed by 2 bases and J by 4 bases, 2 bases remained unmatched. The CDR3 contains 13 residues. The CDR3 coding sequence is TGCAGTGCTAGATACAGGGGGCTCACTGAAGCTTTCTTT. Translated: CSARYRGLTEAFF.

This clonotype was detected many times. CDR3 region: CATSSSRNSNQPQHF. As DNA, the CDR3 is TGTGCCACCAGCAGCTCCAGAAATAGCAATCAGCCCCAGCATTTT. The V gene is TRBV15, the J gene TRBJ1-5; D gene ambiguous. V was trimmed by 3 bases and J by 0 bases, leaving 9 bases between them. The CDR3 covers 15 residues. Germline CDR1 LNHNV, CDR2 YYDKDF (reference sequence). Complete variable domain (other parts from reference TRBV15 and TRBJ1-5): DAMVIQNPRYQVTQFGKPVTLSCSQTLNHNVMYWYQQKSSQAPKLLFHYYDKDFNNEADTPDNFQSRRPNTSFCFLDIRSPGLGDTAMYLCATSSSRNSNQPQHFGDGTRLSIL.

This clonotype was picked up many times. The chain links TRBV6-5 to TRBJ1-6; D is uncertain. The length of the CDR3 is 13 residues. The V end was cut by 6 bases, the J end by 0 bases, with 3 bases between. Germline V gene lookup returns CDR1 MNHEY and CDR2 SVGAGI. The CDR3, as DNA: TGTGCCAGCAGAGACTCCTATAATTCACCCCTCCACTTT. It encodes CASRDSYNSPLHF.

Worth noting for this clonotype: It is likely a read error: a sequence one base away is far more abundant. This CDR3 fails to terminate in the conserved phenylalanine or tryptophan, so it likely reflects a read error. CDR3: CASSQVRGYEQYL. DNA of the CDR3: TGCGCCAGCAGCCAAGTTCGGGGCTACGAGCAGTACCTC. The chain uses TRBV4-3 and TRBJ2-7, with D possibly matching TRBD2 (5 bases). From germline, CDR1 is LGHNA and CDR2 YSLEER. V lost 1 base and J 3 bases, leaving 7 bases between the germline ends. CDR3 length equals 13 residues.

This clonotype has a handful of counts. The V call is TRBV9, the J call TRBJ2-2; 8 positions match TRBD2. Germline V gene lookup returns CDR1 SGDLS and CDR2 YYNGEE. The V segment lost 0 bases and the J segment 3 bases; nucleotides outside the gene matches: 4. This CDR3 is 16 amino acids long. The CDR3 here is CASSVVGRGDTGELFF. DNA of the CDR3: TGTGCCAGCAGCGTAGTCGGGCGGGGGGACACCGGGGAGCTGTTTTTT.

This clonotype came up many times. The rearrangement joins TRBV20-1 to TRBJ2-2; a weak D match, TRBD1 (6 bases). Per the germline V gene, CDR1 is DFQATT and CDR2 is SNEGSKA (reference sequence). V was clipped by 5 bases and J by 0 bases, with 7 bases between them. The CDR3 contains 13 residues. The CDR3 DNA reads TGCAGTGCTGACAGGCCGAACACCGGGGAGCTGTTTTTT. This translates into CSADRPNTGELFF.

Only a few counts were recorded for this clonotype. The chain combines TRBV19 with TRBJ2-1; maybe TRBD1 (7 bases). The V gene lost 4 bases and the J gene lost 6 bases, with 19 bases spanning the gap. Germline assignment: CDR1 LNHDA and CDR2 SQIVND (reference sequence). The CDR3 has 16 amino acids. The CDR3 is CASSTRRDSPVNEQFF. The CDR3 DNA follows: TGTGCCAGTAGTACCCGGCGGGACAGCCCAGTCAATGAGCAGTTCTTC.

This clonotype was detected many times. The V gene is TRBV29-1, the J gene TRBJ2-7, with 7 bases fitting TRBD2. J was trimmed by 3 bases and V by 2 bases; bases with no gene match: 10. This CDR3 has 15 residues. The germline gives CDR1 SQVTM, CDR2 ANQGSEA. The CDR3 here is CSVEHRLGGSYEQYF. DNA for the CDR3: TGCAGCGTTGAACATCGACTAGGCGGGAGCTACGAGCAGTACTTC.